This T cell receptor beta chain was obtained from a study of blood T cell repertoires in COVID-19. V dropped 7 bases and J dropped 7 bases, with 17 bases sitting between them. The CDR3 covers 14 residues. Germline-derived CDR1 and CDR2 are LNHDA and SQIVND (reference sequence). Only in-frame clones appear in the TCRdb table, and some are missing; sequencing was by immunoSEQ multiplex PCR. The sample contains some 290,000 clones, less than 85% of which appear only once. The sample taken for sequencing was peripheral blood. The chain is built from TRBV19 and TRBJ1-5, with D tentatively TRBD1 (6 bases). The sequence derives from a man in his 60s who had recovered from COVID-19. DNA for the CDR3: TGTGCCAGTACCCCCTCGGGGGGCCGGCAGCCCCAGCATTTT. Translating gives CASTPSGGRQPQHF.